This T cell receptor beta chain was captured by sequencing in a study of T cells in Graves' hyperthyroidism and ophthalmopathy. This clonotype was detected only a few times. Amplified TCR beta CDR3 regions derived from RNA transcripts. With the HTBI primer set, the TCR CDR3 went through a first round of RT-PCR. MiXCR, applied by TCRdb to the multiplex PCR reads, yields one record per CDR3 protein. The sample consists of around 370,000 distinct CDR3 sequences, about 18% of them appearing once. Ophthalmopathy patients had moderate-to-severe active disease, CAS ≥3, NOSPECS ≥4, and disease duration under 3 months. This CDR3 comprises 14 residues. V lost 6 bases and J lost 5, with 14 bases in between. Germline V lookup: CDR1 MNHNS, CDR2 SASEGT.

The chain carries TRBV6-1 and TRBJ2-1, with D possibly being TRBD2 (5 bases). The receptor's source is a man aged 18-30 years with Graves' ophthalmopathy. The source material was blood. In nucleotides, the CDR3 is TGTGCCAGCAGAGGATGGACTGCCGACAATGAGCAGTTCTTC. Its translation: CASRGWTADNEQFF.